This T cell receptor (beta chain) comes out of a study of human T cells and chemical hapten exposure. Study-level background: Alopecia universalis, totalis or areata was present in patients who were mostly female.

TCRdb reprocessed the RACE reads via MiXCR and lists one record per CDR3 protein. The data hold roughly 64,000 distinct CDR3 sequences, with approximately 11% observed a single time. Regarding time point: patch test 3, about 24 weeks after DPC sensitization. Treatment described: therapeutic diphenylcyclopropenone sensitization with weekly scalp DPC. This clonotype came up a few times. The clonotype comes from a woman aged 25 to 45 with alopecia areata. Some clones in this sample may be carry-over from other donors' samples. Sequencing was performed on whole blood, taken in connection with sensitization to the hapten diphenylcyclopropenone (DPC).

The CDR3 bases are TGTGCCAGCAGCGACAGCTCCTATAATTCACCCCTCCACTTT. Its protein product is CASSDSSYNSPLHF. The V and J genes are TRBV12-3 or TRBV12-4 and TRBJ1-6; TRBD1 is a possible D gene (5 bases). V was shortened by 6 bases and J by 0 bases, with 6 bases between the two germline ends. The CDR3 covers 14 residues.